The 32 T cell receptor beta chains reported below all come from one sample, sequenced in a study of blood T cell repertoires in COVID-19 (dated by TCRdb to 2019 to 2021). Libraries were built with the immunoSEQ multiplex PCR assay. TCRdb obtained this table from immuneACCESS and retained in-frame rearrangements with V and J assigned. These tables miss some clones; where compared with another copy, unresolved V genes account for less than half of the shortfall, and the remainder is unexplained. The sample contains about 98,000 clones, roughly 80% of them found a single time. The ten largest clones add up to 11% of the sample. Material: peripheral blood. Source of these receptors: a man in his 70s with active or convalescent COVID-19.

The chain recombines TRBV6-6 with TRBJ1-2; D call uncertain. The germline CDR1 and CDR2 sequences are MNHNY and SVGAGI (reference sequence). The V end lost 7 bases, the J end lost 1 base, and 10 bases lay between the germline ends. This CDR3 has 13 amino acids. The CDR3 DNA reads TGTGCCAGCACCGAACATATTAACTATGGCTACACCTTC. This encodes CASTEHINYGYTF.

The chain is built from TRBV6-5 and TRBJ2-3; 8 bases align to TRBD1. CDR1 is MNHEY and CDR2 is SVGAGI in the germline V gene. V shed 6 bases and J 0 bases; nucleotides not matched to a gene: 5. This CDR3 has 15 residues. In DNA form, the CDR3 reads TGTGCCAGCAGGAGACAGGGGATTAGCACAGATACGCAGTATTTT. Its translation: CASRRQGISTDTQYF.

The V gene is TRBV5-4, the J gene TRBJ1-6; no definite D call. Trimming left V 0 bases short and J 7 bases short, with 8 bases between. The CDR3 is 14 residues long. The V gene's germline CDR1 is SGHNT and CDR2 YYREEE (reference sequence). CDR3 sequence: CASSLGTVNSPLHF. The CDR3 DNA reads as TGTGCCAGCAGCTTGGGAACAGTCAATTCACCCCTCCACTTT. Full variable domain (remainder filled in from reference TRBV5-4 and TRBJ1-6): ETGVTQSPTHLIKTRGQQVTLRCSSQSGHNTVSWYQQALGQGPQFIFQYYREEENGRGNFPPRFSGLQFPNYSSELNVNALELDDSALYLCASSLGTVNSPLHFGNGTRLTVT.

In this sample, this clone turned up once. V gene TRBV13 combines with J gene TRBJ1-2, with D unresolved. The V and J ends lost 5 bases and 6 bases respectively, with 16 bases between them. Germline V gene data show CDR1 as PRHDT and CDR2 as FYEKMQ (reference sequence). CDR3 length equals 14 residues. The CDR3 loop reads CASSPDGQSHGYTF. The CDR3 bases are TGTGCCAGCAGCCCAGATGGTCAGTCCCATGGCTACACCTTC.

This clone has more than one count but fewer than ten. The chain has TRBV19 and TRBJ2-2; the D is unclear. The CDR3 covers 13 residues. Germline V gene data show CDR1 as LNHDA and CDR2 as SQIVND (reference sequence). The germline V and J ends were trimmed by 5 bases and 0 bases, with 4 bases remaining between them. CDR3 sequence: CASSPTNTGELFF. The CDR3 DNA reads TGTGCCAGTAGTCCAACGAACACCGGGGAGCTGTTTTTT.

The chain uses TRBV5-5 and TRBJ2-3, with a possible D match to TRBD1 (6 bases). V lost 4 bases and J lost 6, with 15 bases in between. CDR3 size: 14 residues. Germline loops: CDR1 SGHKS, CDR2 YYEKEE (reference sequence). CDR3 amino acids: CASSPPWGPDTQYF. Written as DNA, the CDR3 is TGTGCCAGCAGCCCCCCGTGGGGGCCGGATACGCAGTATTTT.

The chain recombines TRBV4-2 with TRBJ1-5, with 7 bases identical to TRBD1. CDR3 length equals 18 residues. Germline-derived CDR1 and CDR2 are LGHNA and YNFKEQ. V lost 0 bases, J lost 7 bases, and 15 bases stayed unmatched. CDR3 coding DNA: TGTGCCAGCAGCCAAGATCTTCGGCGGACGACAGGGAACCAGCCCCAGCATTTT. It specifies CASSQDLRRTTGNQPQHF.

The V and J genes are TRBV27 and TRBJ2-7; 11 bases are shared with TRBD2. The CDR3 has 15 residues. Germline V gives CDR1 MNHEY, CDR2 SMNVEV (reference sequence). V was clipped by 3 bases and J by 4 bases; unmatched bases: 5. The CDR3 DNA reads as TGTGCCAGCAGTTTCGGGACTAGCGGAAATTACGAGCAGTACTTC. This translates into CASSFGTSGNYEQYF.

The chain is built from TRBV5-4 and TRBJ1-2, with TRBD1 matching 8 bases. The V segment lost 4 bases and the J segment 6 bases; nucleotides outside the gene matches: 17. The germline gives CDR1 SGHNT, CDR2 YYREEE (reference sequence). This CDR3 region has 17 residues. This CDR3 reads CASSPDAGTGTFDGYTF. CDR3 DNA sequence: TGTGCCAGCAGCCCTGATGCCGGGACAGGAACCTTCGATGGCTACACCTTC.

The V call is TRBV4-1, the J call TRBJ2-7, with D perhaps TRBD1 (5 bases). The CDR3 extends over 15 amino acids. Germline values: CDR1 MGHRA, CDR2 YSYEKL. V was pared by 3 bases and J by 0 bases, with 12 bases between. The CDR3 protein is CASSHTGRNSYEQYF. CDR3 coding DNA: TGCGCCAGCAGCCATACAGGACGGAACTCCTACGAGCAGTACTTC.

The gene calls are TRBV2 and TRBJ1-3; D is perhaps TRBD1 (6 bases). The germline V gene has CDR1 SNHLY and CDR2 FYNNEI. CDR3 length: 15 residues. V was trimmed by 4 bases and J by 3 bases, leaving 13 bases between them. CDR3 DNA: TGTGCCAGCAGTGGGGGGCAGGGTTATGGAAACACCATATATTTT. It encodes CASSGGQGYGNTIYF. The full variable domain, its missing parts supplied by reference TRBV2 and TRBJ1-3, is EPEVTQTPSHQVTQMGQEVILRCVPISNHLYFYWYRQILGQKVEFLVSFYNNEISEKSEIFDDQFSVERPDGSNFTLKIRSTKLEDSAMYFCASSGGQGYGNTIYFGEGSWLTVV.

The chain is built from TRBV10-3 and TRBJ2-1; 11 nucleotides match TRBD2. V lost 6 bases, J lost 6 bases, and 7 bases stayed unmatched. The CDR3 loop spans 15 amino acids. Germline-derived CDR1 and CDR2 are ENHRY and SYGVKD. CDR3 DNA sequence: TGTGCCATCAGGGCAACTAGCGGGGGCCTCAATGAGCAGTTCTTC. Amino acid sequence: CAIRATSGGLNEQFF.

The chain joins TRBV11-2 to TRBJ2-7, with unresolved D. CDR1 SGHAT and CDR2 FQNNGV come from the germline V gene. CDR3 size: 11 residues. With 5 bases removed from V and 9 bases from J, the gap between germline ends came to 11 bases. CDR3 sequence (DNA): TGTGCCAGCAGCCCAGAGTACAGGCAGTACTTC. This sequence encodes CASSPEYRQYF.

The rearrangement uses TRBV5-4 and TRBJ2-5; 12 nucleotides line up with TRBD1. There are 17 residues in the CDR3. Trimming at V came to 5 bases and at J to 1 base, leaving 9 bases not matched to a gene. CDR1 is SGHNT and CDR2 is YYREEE in the germline V gene (reference sequence). CDR3: CASSDPGQGAPQETQYF. CDR3 sequence (DNA): TGTGCCAGCAGTGACCCGGGACAGGGGGCTCCCCAAGAGACCCAGTACTTC.

The chain is built from TRBV19 and TRBJ2-7, with 8 positions matching TRBD1. Germline trimming cut 5 bases from V and 2 bases from J; bases unmatched to any gene: 8. This CDR3 is built from 15 residues. Germline CDR1 is LNHDA and CDR2 is SQIVND (reference sequence). CDR3 residues: CASSPRTGSAYEQYF. The CDR3 region has the DNA TGTGCCAGTAGTCCACGGACAGGGTCGGCCTACGAGCAGTACTTC.

V and J are TRBV3-1 (or the pseudogene TRBV3-2) and TRBJ2-3, with 9 bases lining up with TRBD2. This CDR3 has 15 residues. The V and J ends lost 6 bases and 3 bases, in that order; junction bases with no gene match: 7. From germline, CDR1 is LGHDT and CDR2 YNNKEL (reference sequence). CDR3 sequence: CASRDSGGRTDTQYF. The CDR3 DNA follows: TGTGCCAGCAGAGATAGCGGGGGCAGGACAGATACGCAGTATTTT.

This clone was recorded only once. The chain links TRBV3-1 (or the pseudogene TRBV3-2) to TRBJ2-3, with D perhaps TRBD2 (6 bases). CDR3 length equals 17 residues. Germline CDR1 is LGHDT and CDR2 is YNNKEL (reference sequence). Trimming pared 1 base from V and 2 bases from J, leaving 16 bases between. CDR3 protein: CASSQVPAGLLTDTQYF. The CDR3 DNA reads as TGTGCCAGCAGCCAAGTACCCGCGGGACTCCTCACAGATACGCAGTATTTT.

The genes are TRBV7-9 and TRBJ2-1; TRBD1 is a possible D gene (6 bases). The ends were cut back, 9 bases at V and 5 bases at J, with 17 bases in the middle. CDR1 is SEHNR, CDR2 FQNEAQ, per germline (reference sequence). CDR3 length equals 14 residues. CDR3 residues: CASLRQGSHNEQFF. The CDR3 DNA follows: TGTGCCAGTTTGAGGCAGGGGAGCCACAATGAGCAGTTCTTC.

The CDR3 region is CASGSQGNQPQHF. As DNA, the CDR3 is TGTGCTAGTGGGTCACAGGGAAATCAGCCCCAGCATTTT. The genes are TRBV12-5 and TRBJ1-5; TRBD1 might be the D (6 bases). Looked up from germline, CDR1 is LGHNT and CDR2 is FRNRAP. CDR3 length equals 13 residues. V dropped 6 bases and J dropped 4 bases, with 10 bases sitting between them. The entire variable domain, with the rest obtained from reference TRBV12-5 and TRBJ1-5, is as follows: DARVTQTPRHKVTEMGQEVTMRCQPILGHNTVFWYRQTMMQGLELLAYFRNRAPLDDSGMPKDRFSAEMPDATLATLKIQPSEPRDSAVYFCASGSQGNQPQHFGDGTRLSIL.

The J gene is TRBJ2-3, the V gene TRBV5-8, with D possibly matching TRBD2 (5 bases). The CDR3 is made up of 15 amino acids. V lost 3 bases, J lost 1 base, and 12 bases lay in between. Germline V CDR1 and CDR2: SGHTS, YDEGEE. CDR3 region: CASSSRGLRTDTQYF. Here the CDR3 DNA reads TGTGCCAGCAGCTCCCGCGGGTTGCGCACAGATACGCAGTATTTT.

The V call is TRBV5-5, the J call TRBJ1-4; 7 nucleotides agree with TRBD1. Looked up from germline, CDR1 is SGHKS and CDR2 is YYEKEE (reference sequence). The CDR3 has 15 residues. Trimming at V came to 2 bases and at J to 0 bases, leaving 1 base not matched to a gene. The CDR3 region is CASSFQGATNEKLFF. CDR3 DNA: TGTGCCAGCAGCTTCCAGGGGGCAACTAATGAAAAACTGTTTTTT.

The chain carries TRBV9 and TRBJ2-7, with D perhaps TRBD1 (6 bases). Trimming left V 0 bases short and J 2 bases short, with 12 bases between. Looked up from germline, CDR1 is SGDLS and CDR2 is YYNGEE. The CDR3 totals 15 residues. The CDR3 DNA is TGTGCCAGCAGCGTAGGGGTTGGGGGCACCTACGAGCAGTACTTC. It specifies CASSVGVGGTYEQYF.

In this sample, this clone turned up a few times. J is TRBJ2-2 and V is TRBV14; D ambiguous. CDR1 SGHDN and CDR2 FVKESK come from the germline V gene. This CDR3 contains 12 residues. The ends were cut back, 5 bases at V and 7 bases at J, with 8 bases in the middle. This CDR3 reads CASSSALGELFF. The CDR3 DNA reads as TGTGCCAGCAGCTCCGCACTCGGGGAGCTGTTTTTT. The entire variable domain, with the rest obtained from reference TRBV14 and TRBJ2-2, is as follows: EAGVTQFPSHSVIEKGQTVTLRCDPISGHDNLYWYRRVMGKEIKFLLHFVKESKQDESGMPNNRFLAERTGGTYSTLKVQPAELEDSGVYFCASSSALGELFFGEGSRLTVL.

V is TRBV29-1 and J is TRBJ1-2, with D maybe TRBD1 (6 bases). The CDR3 has 15 amino acids. Germline V gene lookup returns CDR1 SQVTM and CDR2 ANQGSEA. V lost 6 bases and J lost 7, with 24 bases in between. The CDR3 loop reads CSVRDQTGQGFGYTF. The CDR3 DNA follows: TGCAGCGTGAGGGATCAGACAGGTCAGGGGTTTGGCTACACCTTC.

The V call is TRBV21-1, the J call TRBJ2-5; the tabulated D call, TRBD2, remains unverified against the DNA. TRBV21-1 is classified as a pseudogene. The length of the CDR3 is 14 residues. As DNA, the CDR3 is TGTGCCAGCAGCAAACATCACTACCAAGAGACCCAGTACTTC. This sequence encodes CASSKHHYQETQYF.

There are a few counts of this clone. The rearrangement uses TRBV18 and TRBJ1-1; 10 nucleotides match TRBD1. Germline V CDR1 and CDR2: KGHSH, LQKENI. The CDR3 extends over 14 amino acids. V was clipped by 3 bases and J by 4 bases; unmatched bases: 2. The CDR3 nucleotides read TGTGCCAGCTCACCCGGACAGGGGGGCACTGAAGCTTTCTTT. Translated, it gives CASSPGQGGTEAFF.

For the CDR3, the DNA is TGTGCCAGCAGCTTAGTAACAGGGGACTACGAGCAGTACTTC. Its translation is CASSLVTGDYEQYF. This rearrangement joins TRBV11-2 to TRBJ2-7; TRBD1 matches at 7 bases. The V gene's germline CDR1 is SGHAT and CDR2 FQNNGV. This CDR3 is 14 amino acids long. The V segment lost 1 base and the J segment 3 bases; nucleotides outside the gene matches: 3.

The J gene is TRBJ1-1, the V gene TRBV7-8; D is undetermined. Trimming took off 5 bases at V and 4 bases at J, with 8 bases between the two ends. From germline, CDR1 is SGHVS and CDR2 FQNEAQ. The CDR3 length is 12 residues. The CDR3 loop reads CASSPRGTEAFF. Here the CDR3 DNA reads TGTGCCAGCAGCCCACGAGGCACTGAAGCTTTCTTT.

The chain is built from TRBV3-1 (or the pseudogene TRBV3-2) and TRBJ1-1, with D tentatively TRBD1 (5 bases). This CDR3 has 15 residues. CDR1 and CDR2 (germline): LGHDT, YNNKEL (reference sequence). V dropped 4 bases and J dropped 1 base, with 13 bases sitting between them. CDR3 region: CASSRRGLENTEAFF. The DNA for the CDR3 is TGTGCCAGCAGCCGGCGGGGGTTAGAGAACACTGAAGCTTTCTTT.

This sequence joins TRBV6-5 and TRBJ1-3; unclear D gene. The V end was cut by 2 bases, the J end by 0 bases, with 11 bases between. The CDR3 has 16 amino acids. Germline CDR1 and CDR2: MNHEY and SVGAGI. This CDR3 reads CASSYSGRRSGNTIYF. The DNA for the CDR3 is TGTGCCAGCAGTTACAGTGGCAGGCGCTCTGGAAACACCATATATTTT.

The chain couples TRBV19 to TRBJ1-4, with TRBD1 as a possible D gene (5 bases). In germline, CDR1 is LNHDA, CDR2 SQIVND (reference sequence). The CDR3 covers 13 residues. The V end was cut by 6 bases, the J end by 8 bases, with 13 bases between. CDR3 nucleotide sequence: TGTGCCAGTAGCCCGGGGGGTGGCGAAAAACTGTTTTTT. It yields the protein CASSPGGGEKLFF. The complete variable domain, with remaining parts taken from reference TRBV19 and TRBJ1-4, reads DGGITQSPKYLFRKEGQNVTLSCEQNLNHDAMYWYRQDPGQGLRLIYYSQIVNDFQKGDIAEGYSVSREKKESFPLTVTSAQKNPTAFYLCASSPGGGEKLFFGSGTQLSVL.

This chain uses TRBV19 with TRBJ2-7; D is unclear. V lost 3 bases and J 0 bases, leaving 12 bases between the germline ends. This CDR3 region has 15 residues. The germline CDR1 and CDR2 sequences are LNHDA and SQIVND (reference sequence). In nucleotides, the CDR3 is TGTGCCAGTAGTATCGACTCCCAGAGCTCCTACGAGCAGTACTTC. It translates to CASSIDSQSSYEQYF.